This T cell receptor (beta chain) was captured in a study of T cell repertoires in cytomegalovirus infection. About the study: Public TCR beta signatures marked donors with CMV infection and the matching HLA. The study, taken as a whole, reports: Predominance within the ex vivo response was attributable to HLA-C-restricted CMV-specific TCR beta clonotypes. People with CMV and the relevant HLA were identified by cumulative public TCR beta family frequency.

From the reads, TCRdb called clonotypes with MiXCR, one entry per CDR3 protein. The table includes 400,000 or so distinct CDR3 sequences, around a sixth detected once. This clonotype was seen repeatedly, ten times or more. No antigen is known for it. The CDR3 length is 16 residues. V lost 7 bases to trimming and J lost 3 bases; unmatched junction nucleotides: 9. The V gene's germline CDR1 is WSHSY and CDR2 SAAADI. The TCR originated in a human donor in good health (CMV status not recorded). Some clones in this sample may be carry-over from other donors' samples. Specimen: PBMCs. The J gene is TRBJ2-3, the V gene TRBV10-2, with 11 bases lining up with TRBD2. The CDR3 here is CASTVSGRVITDTQYF. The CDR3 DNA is TGCGCCAGCACCGTTAGCGGGAGGGTGATTACAGATACGCAGTATTTT.